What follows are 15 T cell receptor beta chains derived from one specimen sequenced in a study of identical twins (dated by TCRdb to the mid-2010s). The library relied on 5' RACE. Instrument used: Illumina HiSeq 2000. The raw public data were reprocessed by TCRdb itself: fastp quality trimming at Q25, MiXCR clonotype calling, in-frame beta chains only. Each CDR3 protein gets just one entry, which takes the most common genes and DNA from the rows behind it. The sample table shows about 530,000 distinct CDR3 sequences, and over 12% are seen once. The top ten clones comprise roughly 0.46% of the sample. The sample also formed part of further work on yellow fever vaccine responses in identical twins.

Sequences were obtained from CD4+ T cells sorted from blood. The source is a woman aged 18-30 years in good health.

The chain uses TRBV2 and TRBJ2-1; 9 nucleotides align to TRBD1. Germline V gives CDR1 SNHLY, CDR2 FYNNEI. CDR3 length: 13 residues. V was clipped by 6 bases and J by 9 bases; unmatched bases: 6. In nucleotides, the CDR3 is TGTGCCAGCAGCAAAACAGGGGGCTCTGAGCAGTTCTTC. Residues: CASSKTGGSEQFF. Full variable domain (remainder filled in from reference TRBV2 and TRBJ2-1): EPEVTQTPSHQVTQMGQEVILRCVPISNHLYFYWYRQILGQKVEFLVSFYNNEISEKSEIFDDQFSVERPDGSNFTLKIRSTKLEDSAMYFCASSKTGGSEQFFGPGTRLTVL.

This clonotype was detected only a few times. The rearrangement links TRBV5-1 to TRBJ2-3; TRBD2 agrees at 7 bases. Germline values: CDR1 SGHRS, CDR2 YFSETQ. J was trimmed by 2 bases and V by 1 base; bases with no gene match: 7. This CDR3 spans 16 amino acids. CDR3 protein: CASSLYLAAYTDTQYF. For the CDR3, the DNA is TGCGCCAGCAGCTTGTACCTAGCGGCGTACACAGATACGCAGTATTTT.

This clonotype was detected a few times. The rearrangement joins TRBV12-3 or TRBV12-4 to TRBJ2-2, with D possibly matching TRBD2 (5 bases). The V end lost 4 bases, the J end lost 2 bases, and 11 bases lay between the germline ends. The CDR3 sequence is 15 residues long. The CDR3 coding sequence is TGTGCCAGCAGTTCCGGACTGGGAAACACCGGGGAGCTGTTTTTT. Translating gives CASSSGLGNTGELFF.

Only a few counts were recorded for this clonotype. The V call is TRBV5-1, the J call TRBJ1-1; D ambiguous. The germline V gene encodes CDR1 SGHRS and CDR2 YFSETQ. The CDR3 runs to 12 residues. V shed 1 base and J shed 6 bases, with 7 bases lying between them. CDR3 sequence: CASSLPDPEAFF. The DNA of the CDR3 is TGCGCCAGCAGCTTGCCGGACCCTGAAGCTTTCTTT.

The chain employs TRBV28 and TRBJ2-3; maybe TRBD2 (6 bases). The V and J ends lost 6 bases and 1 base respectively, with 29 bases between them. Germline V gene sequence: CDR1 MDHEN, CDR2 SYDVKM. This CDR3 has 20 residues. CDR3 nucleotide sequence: TGTGCCAGCAGAAACGTTGGAGGGCGCGGGATACATCAGGGCACAGATACGCAGTATTTT. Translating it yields CASRNVGGRGIHQGTDTQYF.

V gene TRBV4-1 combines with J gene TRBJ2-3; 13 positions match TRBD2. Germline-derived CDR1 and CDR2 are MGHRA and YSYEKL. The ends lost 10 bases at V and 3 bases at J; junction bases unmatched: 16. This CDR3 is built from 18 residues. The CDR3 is CAIEEGPKGLAGTDTQYF. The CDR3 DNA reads TGCGCCATCGAAGAGGGCCCTAAGGGACTAGCGGGGACAGATACGCAGTATTTT.

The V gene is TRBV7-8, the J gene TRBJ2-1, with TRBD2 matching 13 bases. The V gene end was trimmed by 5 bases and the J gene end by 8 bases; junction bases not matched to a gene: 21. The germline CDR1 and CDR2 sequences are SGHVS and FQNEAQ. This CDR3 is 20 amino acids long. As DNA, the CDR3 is TGTGCCAGCAGCACCTATCTGGGACTAGCGGGAAGCTCTATTAGCCATGAGCAGTTCTTC. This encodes CASSTYLGLAGSSISHEQFF.

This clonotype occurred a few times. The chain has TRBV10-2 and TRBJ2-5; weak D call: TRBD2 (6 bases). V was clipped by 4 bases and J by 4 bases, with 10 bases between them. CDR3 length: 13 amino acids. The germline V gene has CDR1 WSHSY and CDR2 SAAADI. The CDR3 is CASSVVGGETQYF. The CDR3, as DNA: TGCGCCAGCAGTGTGGTGGGGGGAGAGACCCAGTACTTC.

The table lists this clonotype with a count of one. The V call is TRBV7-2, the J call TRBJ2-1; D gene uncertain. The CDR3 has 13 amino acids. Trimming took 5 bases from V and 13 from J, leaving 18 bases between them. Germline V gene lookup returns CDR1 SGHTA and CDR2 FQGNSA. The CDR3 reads CASSPKGQSAQFF. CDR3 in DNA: TGTGCCAGCAGCCCAAAGGGCCAGTCGGCTCAGTTCTTC.

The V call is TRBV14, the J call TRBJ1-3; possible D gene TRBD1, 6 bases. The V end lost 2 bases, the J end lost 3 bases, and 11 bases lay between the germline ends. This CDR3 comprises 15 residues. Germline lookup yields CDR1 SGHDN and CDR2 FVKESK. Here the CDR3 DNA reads TGTGCCAGCAGCCAAAGGGGGAAAGGTGGAAACACCATATATTTT. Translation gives CASSQRGKGGNTIYF.

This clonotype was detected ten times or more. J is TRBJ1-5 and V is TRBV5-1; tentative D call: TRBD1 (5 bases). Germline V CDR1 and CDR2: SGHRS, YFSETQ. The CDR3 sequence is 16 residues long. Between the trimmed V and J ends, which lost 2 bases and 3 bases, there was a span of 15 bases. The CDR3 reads CASSLEARDINQPQHF. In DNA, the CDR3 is TGCGCCAGCAGCTTAGAGGCCAGGGATATCAATCAGCCCCAGCATTTT.

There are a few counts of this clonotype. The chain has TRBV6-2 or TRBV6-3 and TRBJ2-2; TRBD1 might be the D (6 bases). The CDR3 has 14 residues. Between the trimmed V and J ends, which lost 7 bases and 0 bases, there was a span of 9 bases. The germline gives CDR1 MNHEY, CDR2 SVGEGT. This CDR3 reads CASTDRTNTGELFF. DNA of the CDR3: TGTGCCAGCACTGACAGGACGAACACCGGGGAGCTGTTTTTT.

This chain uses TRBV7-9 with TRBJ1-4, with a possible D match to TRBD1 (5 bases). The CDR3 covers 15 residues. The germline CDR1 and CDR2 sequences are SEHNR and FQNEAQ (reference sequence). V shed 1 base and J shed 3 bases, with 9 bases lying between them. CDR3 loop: CASSLVGAPNEKLFF. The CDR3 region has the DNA TGTGCCAGCAGCTTAGTCGGGGCTCCTAATGAAAAACTGTTTTTT.

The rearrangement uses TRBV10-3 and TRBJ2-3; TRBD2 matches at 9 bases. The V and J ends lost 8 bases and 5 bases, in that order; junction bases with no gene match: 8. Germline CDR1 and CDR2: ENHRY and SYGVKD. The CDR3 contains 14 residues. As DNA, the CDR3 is TGTGCCATCGGTTGGGGCGGGGGGGAAGATACGCAGTATTTT. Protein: CAIGWGGGEDTQYF.

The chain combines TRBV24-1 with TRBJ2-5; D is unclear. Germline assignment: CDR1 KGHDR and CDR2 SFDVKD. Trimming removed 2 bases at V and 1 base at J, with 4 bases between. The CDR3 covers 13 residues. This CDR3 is CATSDYAQETQYF. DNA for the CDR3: TGTGCCACCAGTGATTACGCCCAAGAGACCCAGTACTTC.